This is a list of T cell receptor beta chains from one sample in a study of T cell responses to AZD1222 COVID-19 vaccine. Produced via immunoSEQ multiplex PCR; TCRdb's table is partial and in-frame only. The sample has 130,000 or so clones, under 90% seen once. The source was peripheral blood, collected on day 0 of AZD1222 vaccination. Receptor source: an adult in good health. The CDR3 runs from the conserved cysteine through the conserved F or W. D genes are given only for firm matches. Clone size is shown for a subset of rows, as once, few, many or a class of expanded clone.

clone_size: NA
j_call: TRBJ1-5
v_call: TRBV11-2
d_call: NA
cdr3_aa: CASSLGDQPQHF
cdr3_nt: TGTGCCAGCAGCCTAGGGGATCAGCCCCAGCATTTT

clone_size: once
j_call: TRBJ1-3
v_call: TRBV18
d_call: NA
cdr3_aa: CASSPGGDSGNTIYF
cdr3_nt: TGTGCCAGCTCACCTGGAGGGGACTCTGGAAACACCATATATTTT

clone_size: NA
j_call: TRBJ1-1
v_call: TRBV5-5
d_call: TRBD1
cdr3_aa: CASSVTGSIGEAFF
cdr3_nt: TGTGCCAGCAGCGTGACAGGGAGTATAGGTGAAGCTTTCTTT

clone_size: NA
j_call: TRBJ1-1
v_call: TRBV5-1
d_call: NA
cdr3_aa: CASSFGSADTEAFF
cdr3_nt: TGCGCCAGCAGCTTCGGGTCGGCCGACACTGAAGCTTTCTTT

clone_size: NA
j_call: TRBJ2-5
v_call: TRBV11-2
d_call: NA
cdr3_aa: CASSSASSETQYF
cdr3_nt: TGTGCCAGCAGCTCGGCTAGCTCGGAGACCCAGTACTTC

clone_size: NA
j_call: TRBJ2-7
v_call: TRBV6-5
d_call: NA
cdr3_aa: CASSYRPSYEQYF
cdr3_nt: TGTGCCAGCAGTTACAGGCCCTCCTACGAGCAGTACTTC

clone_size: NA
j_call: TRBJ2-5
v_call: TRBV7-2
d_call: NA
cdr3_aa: CASSLAGVKSYQETQYF
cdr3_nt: TGTGCCAGCAGCTTAGCCGGGGTCAAATCGTACCAAGAGACCCAGTACTTC

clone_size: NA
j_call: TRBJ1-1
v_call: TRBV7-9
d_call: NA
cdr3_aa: CASSNSTLSTEAFF
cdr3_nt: TGTGCCAGCAGCAACAGCACTCTGAGCACTGAAGCTTTCTTT

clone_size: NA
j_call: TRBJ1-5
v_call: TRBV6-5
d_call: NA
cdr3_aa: CASRPNRDFQPQHF
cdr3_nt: TGTGCCAGCAGACCGAACAGGGATTTTCAGCCCCAGCATTTT

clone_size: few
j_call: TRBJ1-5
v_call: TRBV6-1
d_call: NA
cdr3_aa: CASSEGSVDNQPQHF
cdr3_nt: TGTGCCAGCAGTGAAGGCAGCGTGGATAATCAGCCCCAGCATTTT

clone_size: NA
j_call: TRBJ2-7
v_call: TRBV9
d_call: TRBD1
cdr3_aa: CASSAGTGAFDEQYF
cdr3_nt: TGTGCCAGCAGCGCCGGGACAGGGGCCTTCGACGAGCAGTACTTC

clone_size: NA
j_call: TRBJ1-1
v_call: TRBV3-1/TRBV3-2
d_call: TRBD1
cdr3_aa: CASSQEAIDRGLSEAFF
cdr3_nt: TGTGCCAGCAGCCAAGAAGCGATAGACAGGGGGCTATCTGAAGCTTTCTTT

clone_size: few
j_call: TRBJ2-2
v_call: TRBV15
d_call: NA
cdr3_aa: CATSRDKETVPNTGELFF
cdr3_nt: TGTGCCACCAGCAGAGATAAGGAGACAGTCCCGAACACCGGGGAGCTGTTTTTT

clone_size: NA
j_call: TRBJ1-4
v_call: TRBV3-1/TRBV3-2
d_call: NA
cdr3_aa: CASSQLGDGLFF
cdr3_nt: TGTGCCAGCAGCCAGTTAGGTGATGGACTGTTTTTT

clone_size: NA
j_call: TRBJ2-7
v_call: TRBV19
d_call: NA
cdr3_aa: CASSPSSRTGRYEQYF
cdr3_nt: TGTGCCAGTAGCCCCTCGTCCCGGACGGGGCGCTACGAGCAGTACTTC

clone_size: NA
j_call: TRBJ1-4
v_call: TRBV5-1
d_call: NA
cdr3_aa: CASSVGGNSEKLFF
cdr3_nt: TGCGCCAGCAGCGTCGGGGGGAATAGCGAAAAACTGTTTTTT

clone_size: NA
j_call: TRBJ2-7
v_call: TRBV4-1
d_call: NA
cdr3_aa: CASSQDRAFGGHSYEQYF
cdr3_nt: TGCGCCAGCAGCCAAGATCGGGCCTTCGGGGGCCACTCCTACGAGCAGTACTTC

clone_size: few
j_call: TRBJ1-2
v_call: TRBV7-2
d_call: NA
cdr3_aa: CASSFQRPGLKTNYGYTF
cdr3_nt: TGTGCCAGCAGCTTTCAAAGGCCGGGACTGAAGACTAACTATGGCTACACCTTC

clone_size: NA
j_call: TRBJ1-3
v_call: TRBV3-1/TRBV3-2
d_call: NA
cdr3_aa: CASSSTPNTIYF
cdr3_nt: TGTGCCAGCAGCTCTACACCCAACACCATATATTTT

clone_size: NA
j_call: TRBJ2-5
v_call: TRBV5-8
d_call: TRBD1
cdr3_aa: CASSLAGTGGHETQYF
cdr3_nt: TGTGCCAGCAGCTTGGCCGGGACAGGGGGCCACGAGACCCAGTACTTC

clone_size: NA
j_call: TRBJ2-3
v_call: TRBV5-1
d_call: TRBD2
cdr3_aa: CASSSDPGREGDTQYF
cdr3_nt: TGCGCCAGCAGCTCGGACCCGGGACGGGAGGGAGATACGCAGTATTTT

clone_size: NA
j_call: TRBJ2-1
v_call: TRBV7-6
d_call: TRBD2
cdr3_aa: CASSELAGTYNEQFF
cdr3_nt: TGTGCCAGCAGCGAACTAGCGGGGACCTACAATGAGCAGTTCTTC

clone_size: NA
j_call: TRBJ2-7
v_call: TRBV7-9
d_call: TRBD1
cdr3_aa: CASSLLYRGISYEQYF
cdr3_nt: TGTGCCAGCAGCTTATTGTACAGGGGCATATCCTACGAGCAGTACTTC

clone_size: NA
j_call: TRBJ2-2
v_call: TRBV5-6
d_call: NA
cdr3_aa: CASSLTGTGELFF
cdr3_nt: TGTGCCAGCAGCTTGACGGGGACCGGGGAGCTGTTTTTT

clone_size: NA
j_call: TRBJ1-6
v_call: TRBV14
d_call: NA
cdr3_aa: CASSQDYGGYSSPLHF
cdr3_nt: TGTGCCAGCAGCCAAGATTATGGGGGGTATTCTTCACCCCTCCACTTT

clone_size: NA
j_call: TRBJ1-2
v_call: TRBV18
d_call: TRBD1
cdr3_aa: CASSPPILDRGRPYGYTF
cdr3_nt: TGTGCCAGCTCACCACCGATTTTGGACAGGGGGCGCCCCTATGGCTACACCTTC

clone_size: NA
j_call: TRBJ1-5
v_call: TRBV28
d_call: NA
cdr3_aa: CASTQVSNQPQHF
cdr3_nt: TGTGCCAGCACACAGGTTAGCAATCAGCCCCAGCATTTT

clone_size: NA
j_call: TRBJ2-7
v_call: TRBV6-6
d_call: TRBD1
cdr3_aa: CASRMTGGLLSYEQYF
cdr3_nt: TGTGCCAGCAGAATGACAGGGGGCCTTCTCTCCTACGAGCAGTACTTC

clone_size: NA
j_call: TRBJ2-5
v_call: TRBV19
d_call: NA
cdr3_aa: CATRHPDSQETQYF
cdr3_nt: TGTGCCACCCGACACCCCGACAGTCAAGAGACCCAGTACTTC

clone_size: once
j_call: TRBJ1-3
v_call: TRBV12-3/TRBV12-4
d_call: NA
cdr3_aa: CASTLLGDVNF
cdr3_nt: TGTGCCAGCACCCTTCTGGGGGATGTAAATTTT

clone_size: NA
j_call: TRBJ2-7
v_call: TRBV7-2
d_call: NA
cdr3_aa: CASSLEGGGRSYEQYF
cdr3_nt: TGTGCCAGCAGCTTGGAGGGGGGAGGGAGGTCCTACGAGCAGTACTTC

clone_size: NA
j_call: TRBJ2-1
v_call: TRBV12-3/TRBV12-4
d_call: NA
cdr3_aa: CATRGTFYNEQFF
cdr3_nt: TGTGCCACTCGAGGGACTTTCTACAATGAGCAGTTCTTC

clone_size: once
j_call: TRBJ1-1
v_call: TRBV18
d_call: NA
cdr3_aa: CASSPPLGNTEAFF
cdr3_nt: TGTGCCAGCTCACCTCCTTTAGGGAACACTGAAGCTTTCTTT

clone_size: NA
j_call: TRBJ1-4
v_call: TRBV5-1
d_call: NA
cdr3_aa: CASMVGPGNEKLFF
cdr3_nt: TGCGCCAGCATGGTGGGGCCAGGTAATGAAAAACTGTTTTTT

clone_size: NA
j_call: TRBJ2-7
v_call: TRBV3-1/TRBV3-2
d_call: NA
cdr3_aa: CASSHGFYEQYF
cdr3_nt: TGTGCCAGCAGCCACGGCTTCTACGAGCAGTACTTC

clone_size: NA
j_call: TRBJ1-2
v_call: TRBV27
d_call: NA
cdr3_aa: CASKGERTVNYGYTF
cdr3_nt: TGTGCCAGCAAAGGGGAGCGGACGGTCAACTATGGCTACACCTTC

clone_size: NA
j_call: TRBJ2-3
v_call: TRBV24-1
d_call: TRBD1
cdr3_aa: CATSDDRGNTDTQYF
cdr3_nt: TGTGCCACCAGTGATGACAGGGGGAACACAGATACGCAGTATTTT

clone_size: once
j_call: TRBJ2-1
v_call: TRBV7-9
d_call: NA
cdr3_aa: CASSLAGQYDGEQFF
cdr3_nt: TGTGCCAGCAGCTTAGCCGGGCAGTACGATGGTGAGCAGTTCTTC

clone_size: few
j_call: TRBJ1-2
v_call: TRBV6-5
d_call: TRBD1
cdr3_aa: CASRLGQGVYGYTF
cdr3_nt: TGTGCCAGCAGGCTAGGACAGGGAGTCTATGGCTACACCTTC

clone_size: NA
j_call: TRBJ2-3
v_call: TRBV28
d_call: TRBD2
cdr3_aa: CASRLAGGAIDTQYF
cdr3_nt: TGTGCCAGCAGGCTGGCCGGGGGGGCAATAGATACGCAGTATTTT